This T cell receptor beta chain stems from a study of cytomegalovirus exposure and HLA in healthy donors (dated by TCRdb to 2015 to 2018). With regard to the full study: An earlier analysis of 587 of the donors reported 250 to 350 Gb of sequence data and 95 million to 130 million unique TCR beta sequences obtained from about 200 million T cells. An early release that covered roughly 600 HLA-typed donors contained about 290 gigabases of sequencing data and tens of millions of unique TCR sequences. Among the roughly 400 genotyped donors, around 81% belonged to the genetic ancestry cluster associated with self-reported Caucasian donors. The study aimed to test whether signatures of past pathogen exposure could be identified by cataloging public T cell receptors. The study profiled the T cell repertoires of approximately 700 subjects by immunosequencing and related them to cytomegalovirus serostatus. Along with the approximately 700-subject first cohort, a separate validation cohort of about 110 different subjects was used. To predict cytomegalovirus infection status, the study combined high-throughput TCR immunosequencing, statistical association of individual TCRs with disease status, and machine learning. To study patterns of TCR occurrence, a later analysis re-analyzed previously published TCR beta repertoires from several hundred donors and added high-resolution HLA genotyping. The later analysis used no new phenotypic data to find candidate immune exposures, relying instead on TCR beta sequences and their occurrence across donors. To decide whether each TCR beta V gene segment behaved as functional or pseudogenic, an earlier analysis of fewer than 750 of the donors relied on high-throughput TCR beta sequencing. Donor age, sex, ethnicity and CMV serostatus were compiled together with the repertoire data. In a later genetic analysis, genome-wide SNP genotypes for about 65% of the roughly 670 donors were used, and that subset was treated as a discovery cohort. Every discovery cohort repertoire had been produced on one sequencing platform. HLA typing covered class I and class II loci at four-digit resolution. The number of typed donors differed by locus: about 620-630 for A, B, C, DRB1 and DQB1; some 540 for DQA1; some 610 for DPA1; and about 450 for DPB1. Because of strong linkage in the cohort, roughly 5 DR-DQ haplotypes were treated as single units for association and clustering. On average, around 230,000 unique TCR beta nucleotide sequences were sequenced per donor among 350 to 400 genotyped donors of the cohort, with 15% to 20% of those sequences being non-productive. Points the paper makes about the study in general: Compared with the approximately 670-donor mean, donors in an Asian-associated ancestry cluster had fewer N-insertions in productive TCRs, according to a later genetic analysis. When HLA alleles, especially DR and DQ, strongly co-occurred, TCR associations were difficult to assign to individual alleles. A later analysis found that HLA-associated TCR beta chains were more clonally expanded and had lower generation probabilities than equally common non-associated chains. A further reported finding was that TCR beta sequences accurately predicted the HLA-A and HLA-B alleles for most subjects in the first cohort. Correlated functional status among segregating V segments might be attributable to linkage disequilibrium, but an unknown experimental factor could not be ruled out. Roughly uniform sequencing depth across donors was assumed in presence/absence analyses, although this assumption may not hold. A later analysis associated about 17,000 TCR beta sequences with specific HLA alleles at a false discovery rate of 0.05. The study listed over 150 TCR beta chains as associated with cytomegalovirus. The cohort was sequenced for TCR beta chains only, and without alpha or paired-chain data the features that could be detected were limited. An association between a missense DCLRE1C variant and V-gene and J-gene trimming of TCR beta chains was found in a later genetic analysis and replicated in an independent cohort. In vitro tests confirmed that three of the cytomegalovirus-associated TCR beta chains recognize cytomegalovirus antigens. A cluster of highly shared sequence variants was judged likely to represent a technical artifact of the sequencing pipeline. The authors suggested that the approach could potentially be extended to other disease states and immunological phenotypes. A later analysis found that TCR association rates varied across HLA loci, with DRB1 alleles showing the most associated TCRs and HLA-C alleles the fewest. Because counts were too low, about 18 rarely observed V segments, including chromosome 9 orphons, were excluded from the earlier analysis of fewer than 650 of the donors. Because HLA typing was missing for some donors at each locus, association tests included only the typed subset. The only immune exposure information available for the cohort was CMV serostatus. In both the original and validation cohorts, the classifier was reported to diagnose cytomegalovirus status with high specificity and sensitivity. While some public TCRs were present in many individuals, most TCR sequences turned up only very rarely across donors. Broadly in line with IMGT annotations, most TCR beta V segments showed up in productive rearrangements about 90% or about 30% of the time in an earlier analysis of several hundred of the donors. A later analysis reported that several top co-occurrence clusters appeared linked to parvovirus B19, influenza, CMV and Epstein-Barr virus. According to a later analysis, most CMV-associated TCR beta chains appeared to be HLA-restricted, and the HLA associations seemed to be driven largely by CMV exposure. Some IMGT-functional V segments, including TRBV6-2 and TRBV6-3, could not be told apart with the 87-base-pair reads, so those segments were excluded.

The junction shows trimming of 6 bases on V and 2 bases on J, and the gene matches do not reach 6 bases of it. CDR1 and CDR2 were assigned from the germline V gene as SGHDN and FVKESK. Including cysteine and phenylalanine, the CDR3 has 14 amino acids. Of the read, only the CDR3 DNA is kept; its 42 bases are in frame from base 1. Libraries were constructed by the immunoSEQ multiplex PCR assay. A mixture of 60 forward primers for TCR Vbeta segments and 13 reverse primers for TCR Jbeta segments was used in the multiplex PCR. Amplification of the CDR3 region of rearranged TCR beta genes was performed with a multiplex PCR assay on genomic DNA. Amplified TCR beta libraries were sequenced as 87-base-pair reads on the Illumina HiSeq System. The original pipeline was this. A later analysis counted about 76 million unique TCR beta chains across the 666 repertoires, and 10 million to 12 million of these chains were shared by at least two donors. Raw reads were error-corrected and collapsed into unique sequences with a nearest-neighbor algorithm that merged closely related sequences to remove PCR and sequencing errors. To assign V, D and J gene segments, CDR3 sequences were aligned to IMGT reference sequences. Each retained sequence needed at least a six-nucleotide match to both a V gene segment and a J gene segment. A rearrangement counted as productive if the CDR3 had no stop codons and remained in frame with V and J, and every other rearrangement counted as non-productive. Following IMGT convention, CDR3 was defined as the stretch from the second conserved V-encoded cysteine up to the conserved J-encoded phenylalanine. The earlier analysis of a few hundred of the donors excluded sequences that lacked an unambiguous match to a single V gene segment. An earlier analysis of a few hundred of the donors classified V segments as functional when productive rearrangements were above 56.7% and as segregating when the standard deviation between donors was above 5%. To diagnose cytomegalovirus status from the catalog of TCR beta chain sequences, a statistical classification framework was built. In a later analysis, TCR nucleotide sequences were compared against IMGT/GENE-DB human TR gene sequences so that V and J genes could be assigned. A later analysis assigned CDR3 sequences and most-parsimonious VDJ recombination scenarios with the TCRdist pipeline. In a later analysis, each TCR beta chain was defined by its CDR3 amino acid sequence together with its V-gene family, and reads lacking a unique V-gene family were excluded. A later analysis removed 500 to 650 highly shared, low-generation-probability nucleotide sequences to deal with suspected cross-contamination and a sequencing artifact. In a later analysis, a clonal expansion index for each public chain was calculated from normalized within-repertoire ranks of inferred template counts. Generation probabilities in a later analysis came from a VDJ recombination model fitted to out-of-frame rearrangements, and those results were checked against IGoR. Hypergeometric tests were used in a later analysis to score TCR-TCR, TCR-HLA and TCR-CMV co-occurrence, with a repertoire-size bias correction applied to the TCR pairs. False discovery rates were estimated in a later analysis by permuting HLA or CMV assignments 20 times. In a later analysis, co-occurring TCRs were grouped using DBSCAN, with TCRdist sequence similarity added in when clustering inside HLA-allele-positive subsets. Repertoires with fewer than 30,000 or more than 120,000 public chains were left out of co-occurrence clustering, as were several repertoires with anomalous nucleotide sharing. As stored in TCRdb, this immuneACCESS dataset retains in-frame rearrangements with V and J assigned. A fraction of the clones does not appear; measured against another copy, unresolved V genes explain less than half of the discrepancy, and the remainder lacks a known reason. The V and J calls and clone size come from that table; D and trimming were worked out from the DNA. The sample records about 140,000 clones, 75% to 90% of which are singletons. Approximately 1.1% of the sample rests with the top ten.

In regard to this clone: Its antigen is currently not known. No much larger clonotype is one base removed from it; base qualities were not supplied. Additional DNA sequences in this sample encode the identical CDR3.

In total, fewer than 750 healthy bone marrow donors made up the cohort. Cohort members were all nominally healthy when sampled, although unrecorded immune exposures were likely present. The donor was CMV seronegative and was included in the group of 352 seronegative cohort members. Every donor gave a peripheral blood sample, and the peripheral blood mononuclear cells from that sample were used for TCR beta sequencing. The Qiagen DNeasy Blood Extraction Kit was used to extract genomic DNA from the blood cell samples. This sequence originates from a female donor in good health and CMV-seronegative. Sequenced material: PBMCs. The chain is made from TRBV14 and TRBJ2-5; a stretch of 7 junction bases matches TRBD1. The CDR3 region reads CASSQPGQQETQYF. Read as DNA, the sequence is TGTGCCAGCAGTCAACCGGGACAGCAAGAGACCCAGTACTTC.